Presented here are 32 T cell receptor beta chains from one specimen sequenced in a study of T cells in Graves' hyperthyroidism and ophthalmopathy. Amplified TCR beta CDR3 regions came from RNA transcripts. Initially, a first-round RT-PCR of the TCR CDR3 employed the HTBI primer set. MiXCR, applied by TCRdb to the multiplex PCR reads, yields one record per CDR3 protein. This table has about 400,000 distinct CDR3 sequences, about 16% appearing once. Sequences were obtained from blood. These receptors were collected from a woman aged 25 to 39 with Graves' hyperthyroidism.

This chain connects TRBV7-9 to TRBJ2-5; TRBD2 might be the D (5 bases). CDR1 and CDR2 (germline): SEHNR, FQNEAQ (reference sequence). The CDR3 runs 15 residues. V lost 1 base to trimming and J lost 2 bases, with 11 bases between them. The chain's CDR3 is CASSLDGQRQETQYF. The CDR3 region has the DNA TGTGCCAGCAGCTTAGACGGTCAGCGGCAAGAGACCCAGTACTTC.

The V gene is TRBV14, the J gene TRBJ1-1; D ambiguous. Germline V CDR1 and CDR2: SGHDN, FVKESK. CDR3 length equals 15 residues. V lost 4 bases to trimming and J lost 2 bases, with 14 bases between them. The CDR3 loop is CASSPSTRPNTEAFF. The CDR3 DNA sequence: TGTGCCAGCAGCCCCTCTACCAGACCTAACACTGAAGCTTTCTTT.

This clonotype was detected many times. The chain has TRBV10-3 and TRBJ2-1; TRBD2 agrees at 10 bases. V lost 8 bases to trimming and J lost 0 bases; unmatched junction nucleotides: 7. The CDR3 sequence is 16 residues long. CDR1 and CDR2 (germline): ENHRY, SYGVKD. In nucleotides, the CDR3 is TGTGCCATCGGGCAGCGGGAGGGGAGCTCCTACAATGAGCAGTTCTTC. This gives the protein CAIGQREGSSYNEQFF.

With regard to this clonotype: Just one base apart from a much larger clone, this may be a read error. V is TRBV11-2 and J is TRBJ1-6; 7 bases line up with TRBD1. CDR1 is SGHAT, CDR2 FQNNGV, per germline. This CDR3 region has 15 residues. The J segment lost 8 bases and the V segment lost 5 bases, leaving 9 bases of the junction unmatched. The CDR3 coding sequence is TGTGCCAGCAGCCCCCATGGGGACAGTGATTCACCCCTCCACTTT. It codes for CASSPHGDSDSPLHF.

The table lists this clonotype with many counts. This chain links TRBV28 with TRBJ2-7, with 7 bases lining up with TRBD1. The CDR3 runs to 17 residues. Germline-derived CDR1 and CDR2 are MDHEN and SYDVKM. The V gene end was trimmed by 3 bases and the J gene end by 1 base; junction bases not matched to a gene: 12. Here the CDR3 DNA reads TGTGCCAGCAGTTTGAGGGCCTCAAGGGACAGATCCTACGAGCAGTACTTC. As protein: CASSLRASRDRSYEQYF.

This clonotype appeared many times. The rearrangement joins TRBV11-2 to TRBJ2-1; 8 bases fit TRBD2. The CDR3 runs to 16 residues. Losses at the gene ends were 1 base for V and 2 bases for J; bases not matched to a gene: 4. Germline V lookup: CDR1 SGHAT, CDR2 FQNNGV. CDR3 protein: CASSLGLANAYNEQFF. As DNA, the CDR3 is TGTGCCAGCAGCTTAGGACTAGCGAACGCCTACAATGAGCAGTTCTTC. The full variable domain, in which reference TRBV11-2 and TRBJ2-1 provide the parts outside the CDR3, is EAGVAQSPRYKIIEKRQSVAFWCNPISGHATLYWYQQILGQGPKLLIQFQNNGVVDDSQLPKDRFSAERLKGVDSTLKIQPAKLEDSAVYLCASSLGLANAYNEQFFGPGTRLTVL.

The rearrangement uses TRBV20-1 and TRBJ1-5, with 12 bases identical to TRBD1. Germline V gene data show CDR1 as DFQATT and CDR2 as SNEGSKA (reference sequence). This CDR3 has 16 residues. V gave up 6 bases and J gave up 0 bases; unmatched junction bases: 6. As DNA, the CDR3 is TGCAGTGCGCCGGGACAGGGGGCTTATAGCAATCAGCCCCAGCATTTT. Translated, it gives CSAPGQGAYSNQPQHF.

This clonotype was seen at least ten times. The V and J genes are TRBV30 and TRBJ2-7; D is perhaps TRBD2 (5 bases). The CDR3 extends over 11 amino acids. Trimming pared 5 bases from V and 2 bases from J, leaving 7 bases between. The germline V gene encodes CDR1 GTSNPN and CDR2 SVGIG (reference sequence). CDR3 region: CAWGRAYEQYF. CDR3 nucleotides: TGTGCCTGGGGGAGAGCCTACGAGCAGTACTTC.

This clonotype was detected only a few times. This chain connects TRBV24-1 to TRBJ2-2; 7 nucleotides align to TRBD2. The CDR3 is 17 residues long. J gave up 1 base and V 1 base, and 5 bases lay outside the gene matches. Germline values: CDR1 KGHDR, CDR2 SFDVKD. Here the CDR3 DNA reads TGTGCCACCAGTGATTTTCGGGCTAGCGGGAACACCGGGGAGCTGTTTTTT. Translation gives CATSDFRASGNTGELFF.

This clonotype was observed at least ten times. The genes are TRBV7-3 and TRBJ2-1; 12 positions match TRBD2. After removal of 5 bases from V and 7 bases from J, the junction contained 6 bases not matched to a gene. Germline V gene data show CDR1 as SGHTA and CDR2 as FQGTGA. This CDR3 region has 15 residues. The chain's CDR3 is CASSQTSGSWNEQFF. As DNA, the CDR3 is TGTGCCAGCAGCCAGACTAGCGGGAGCTGGAATGAGCAGTTCTTC.

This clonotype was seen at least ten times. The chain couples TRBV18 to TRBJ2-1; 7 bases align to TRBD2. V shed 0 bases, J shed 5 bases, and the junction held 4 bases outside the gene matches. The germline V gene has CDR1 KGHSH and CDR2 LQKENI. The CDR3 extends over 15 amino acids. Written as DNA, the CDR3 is TGTGCCAGCTCACCACCTTCTAGCGGCAACAATGAGCAGTTCTTC. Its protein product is CASSPPSSGNNEQFF.

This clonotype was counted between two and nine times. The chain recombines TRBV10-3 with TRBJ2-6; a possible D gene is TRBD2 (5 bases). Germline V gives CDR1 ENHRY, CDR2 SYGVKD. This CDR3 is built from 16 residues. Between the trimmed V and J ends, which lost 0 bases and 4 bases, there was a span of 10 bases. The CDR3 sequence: CAISESMGGGANVLTF. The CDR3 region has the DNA TGTGCCATCAGTGAGTCGATGGGCGGGGGGGCCAACGTCCTGACTTTC.

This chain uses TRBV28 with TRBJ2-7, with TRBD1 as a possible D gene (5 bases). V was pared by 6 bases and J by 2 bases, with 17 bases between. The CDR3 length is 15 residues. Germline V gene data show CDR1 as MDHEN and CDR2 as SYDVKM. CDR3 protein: CASSTPKGPTYEQYF. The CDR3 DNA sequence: TGTGCCAGCAGCACCCCCAAGGGGCCTACCTACGAGCAGTACTTC. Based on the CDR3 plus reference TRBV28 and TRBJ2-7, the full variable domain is DVKVTQSSRYLVKRTGEKVFLECVQDMDHENMFWYRQDPGLGLRLIYFSYDVKMKEKGDIPEGYSVSREKKERFSLILESASTNQTSMYLCASSTPKGPTYEQYFGPGTRLTVT.

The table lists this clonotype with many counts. The CDR3: CASTRQEPTDTQYF. CDR3 bases: TGCGCCAGCACCCGACAGGAGCCCACAGATACGCAGTATTTT. The chain couples TRBV5-1 to TRBJ2-3, with a tentative D call TRBD1 (6 bases). The CDR3 is 14 residues long. CDR1 is SGHRS and CDR2 is YFSETQ in the germline V gene. Trimming pared 6 bases from V and 2 bases from J, leaving 13 bases between.

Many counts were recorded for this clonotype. Here the CDR3 reads CASSPSTSGTWDEQFF. The CDR3 coding sequence is TGTGCCAGCAGCCCAAGTACTAGCGGGACTTGGGATGAGCAGTTCTTC. The chain recombines TRBV7-9 with TRBJ2-1; TRBD2 matches 10 bases. Germline trimming cut 5 bases from V and 8 bases from J; bases unmatched to any gene: 12. Germline V gives CDR1 SEHNR, CDR2 FQNEAQ (reference sequence). The CDR3 loop spans 16 amino acids.

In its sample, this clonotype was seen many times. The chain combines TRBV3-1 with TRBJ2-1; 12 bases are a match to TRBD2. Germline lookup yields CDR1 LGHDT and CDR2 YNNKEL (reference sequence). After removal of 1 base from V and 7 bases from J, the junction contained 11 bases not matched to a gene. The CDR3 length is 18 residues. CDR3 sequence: CASSQGGLAGLVGNEQFF. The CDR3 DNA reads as TGTGCCAGCAGCCAAGGAGGACTAGCGGGGCTTGTGGGGAATGAGCAGTTCTTC.

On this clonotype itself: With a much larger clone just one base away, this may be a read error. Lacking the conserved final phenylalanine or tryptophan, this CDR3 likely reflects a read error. For the CDR3, the DNA is TGTGCCAGCACCAGGGGGCCTAAACAGAACACTGAAGCTTTCCTT. This sequence encodes CASTRGPKQNTEAFL. This sequence joins TRBV6-2 or TRBV6-3 and TRBJ1-1; 8 bases agree with TRBD1. Germline-derived CDR1 and CDR2 are MNHEY and SVGEGT. The CDR3 length is 15 residues. V lost 7 bases and J lost 1; bases outside the gene matches: 8.

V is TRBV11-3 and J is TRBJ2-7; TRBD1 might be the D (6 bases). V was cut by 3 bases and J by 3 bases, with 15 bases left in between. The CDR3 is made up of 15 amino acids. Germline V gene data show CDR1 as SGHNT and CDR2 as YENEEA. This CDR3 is CASSFATGPNYEQYF. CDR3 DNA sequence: TGTGCCAGCAGCTTCGCGACAGGACCCAACTACGAGCAGTACTTC.

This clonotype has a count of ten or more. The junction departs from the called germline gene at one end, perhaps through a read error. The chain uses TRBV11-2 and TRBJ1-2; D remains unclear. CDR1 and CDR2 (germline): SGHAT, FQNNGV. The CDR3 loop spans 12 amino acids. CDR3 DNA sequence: TGTGCCAGCAGCTGGTCTAAATATGGCTACACCTTC. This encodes CASSWSKYGYTF.

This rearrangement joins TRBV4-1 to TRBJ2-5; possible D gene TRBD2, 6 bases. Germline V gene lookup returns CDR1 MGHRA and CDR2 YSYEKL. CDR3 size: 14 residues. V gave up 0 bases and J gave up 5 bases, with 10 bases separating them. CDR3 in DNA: TGCGCCAGCAGCCAAGAGTCAGGGAGGGAGACCCAGTACTTC. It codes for CASSQESGRETQYF.

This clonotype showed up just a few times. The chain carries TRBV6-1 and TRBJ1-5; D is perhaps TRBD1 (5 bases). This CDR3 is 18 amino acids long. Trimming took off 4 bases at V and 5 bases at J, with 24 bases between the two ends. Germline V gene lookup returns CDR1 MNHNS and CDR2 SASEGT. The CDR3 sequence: CASSGTPGQGMFDQPQHF. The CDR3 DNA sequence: TGTGCCAGCAGTGGTACCCCTGGGCAGGGAATGTTTGATCAGCCCCAGCATTTT.

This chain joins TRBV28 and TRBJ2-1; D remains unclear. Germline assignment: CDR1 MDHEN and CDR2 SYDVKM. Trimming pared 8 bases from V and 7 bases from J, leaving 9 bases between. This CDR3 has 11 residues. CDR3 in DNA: TGTGCCAGCGAACAGCTGAATGAGCAGTTCTTC. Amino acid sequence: CASEQLNEQFF. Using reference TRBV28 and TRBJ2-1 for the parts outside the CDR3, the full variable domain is DVKVTQSSRYLVKRTGEKVFLECVQDMDHENMFWYRQDPGLGLRLIYFSYDVKMKEKGDIPEGYSVSREKKERFSLILESASTNQTSMYLCASEQLNEQFFGPGTRLTVL.

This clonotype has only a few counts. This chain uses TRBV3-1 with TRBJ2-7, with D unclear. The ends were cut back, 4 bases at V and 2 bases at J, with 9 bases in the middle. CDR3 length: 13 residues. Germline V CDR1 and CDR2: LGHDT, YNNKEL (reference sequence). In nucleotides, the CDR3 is TGTGCCAGCAGCCCCGACTTTACCTACGAGCAGTACTTC. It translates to CASSPDFTYEQYF.

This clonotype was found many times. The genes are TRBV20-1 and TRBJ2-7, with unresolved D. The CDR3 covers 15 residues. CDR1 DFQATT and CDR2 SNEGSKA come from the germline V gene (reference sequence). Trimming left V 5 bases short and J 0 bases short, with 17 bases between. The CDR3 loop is CSARVKGRSSYEQYF. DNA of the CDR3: TGCAGTGCTCGCGTAAAGGGCAGAAGCTCCTACGAGCAGTACTTC.

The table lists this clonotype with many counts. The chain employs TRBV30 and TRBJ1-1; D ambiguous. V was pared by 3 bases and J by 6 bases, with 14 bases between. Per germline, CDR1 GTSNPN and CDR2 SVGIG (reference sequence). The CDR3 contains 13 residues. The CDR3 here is CAWRTERVAEAFF. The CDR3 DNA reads TGTGCCTGGAGGACCGAGCGCGTCGCTGAAGCTTTCTTT.

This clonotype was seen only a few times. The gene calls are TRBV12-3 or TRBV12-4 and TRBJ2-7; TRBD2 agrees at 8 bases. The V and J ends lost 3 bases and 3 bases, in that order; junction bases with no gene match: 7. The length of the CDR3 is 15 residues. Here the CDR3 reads CASSFPPAGVYEQYF. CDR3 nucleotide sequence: TGTGCCAGCAGTTTTCCTCCAGCGGGGGTCTACGAGCAGTACTTC.

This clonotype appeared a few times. CDR3 sequence (DNA): TGTGCCAGCAGAAATCCGGGACTAGCTCTCATGTCCTACAATGAGCAGTTCTTC. This gives the protein CASRNPGLALMSYNEQFF. V gene TRBV6-2 or TRBV6-3 combines with J gene TRBJ2-1; 9 positions match TRBD2. This CDR3 comprises 18 residues. From germline, CDR1 is MNHEY and CDR2 SVGEGT. V shed 6 bases and J 1 base; nucleotides not matched to a gene: 13.

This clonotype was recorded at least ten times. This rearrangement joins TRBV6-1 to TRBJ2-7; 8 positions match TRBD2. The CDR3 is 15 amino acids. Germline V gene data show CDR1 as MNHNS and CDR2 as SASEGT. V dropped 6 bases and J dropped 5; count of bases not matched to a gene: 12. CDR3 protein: CASRPWAGGLDEQYF. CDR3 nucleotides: TGTGCCAGCAGACCGTGGGCGGGGGGTTTAGACGAGCAGTACTTC.

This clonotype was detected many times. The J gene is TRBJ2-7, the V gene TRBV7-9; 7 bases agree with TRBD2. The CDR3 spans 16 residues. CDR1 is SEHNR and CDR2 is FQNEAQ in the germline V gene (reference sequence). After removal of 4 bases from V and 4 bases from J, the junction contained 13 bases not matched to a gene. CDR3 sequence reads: CASSYTGGSGIYEQYF. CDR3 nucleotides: TGTGCCAGCAGCTACACCGGGGGGAGCGGAATATACGAGCAGTACTTC.

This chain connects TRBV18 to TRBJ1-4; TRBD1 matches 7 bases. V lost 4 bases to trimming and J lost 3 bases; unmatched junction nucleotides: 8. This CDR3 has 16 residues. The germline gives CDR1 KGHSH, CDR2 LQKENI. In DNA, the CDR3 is TGTGCCAGCTCACTATATACAGGGGCGGCTAATGAAAAACTGTTTTTT. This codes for CASSLYTGAANEKLFF.

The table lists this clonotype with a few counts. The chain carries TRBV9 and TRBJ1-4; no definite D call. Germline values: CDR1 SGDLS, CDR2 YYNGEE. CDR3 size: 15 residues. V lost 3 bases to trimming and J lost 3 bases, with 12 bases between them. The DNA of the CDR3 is TGTGCCAGCAGCGCCCCGGGAAGCTCTAATGAAAAACTGTTTTTT. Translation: CASSAPGSSNEKLFF.

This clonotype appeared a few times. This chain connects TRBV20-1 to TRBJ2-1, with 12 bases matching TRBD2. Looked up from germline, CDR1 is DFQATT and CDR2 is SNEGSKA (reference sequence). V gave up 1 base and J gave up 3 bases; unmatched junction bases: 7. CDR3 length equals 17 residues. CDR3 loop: CSARARLAGEGYNEQFF. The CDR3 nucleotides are TGCAGTGCTAGAGCGAGACTAGCGGGAGAAGGCTACAATGAGCAGTTCTTC.